The present entry profiles one T cell receptor (beta chain) with its context. A few counts support this clone. This receptor's antigen is unknown. One base away there is no much larger clone; base qualities are not given. The sample belongs to a study of cytomegalovirus exposure and HLA in healthy donors listed by TCRdb under 2017. Background for the entire study: An earlier analysis of roughly 570 of the donors reported 250 to 350 Gb of sequence data and 117 million unique TCR beta sequences obtained from about 180 million T cells. Around 320 gigabases of sequencing data and 80 million or so unique TCR sequences were included in an early release covering 550 to 650 HLA-typed donors. The genetic ancestry cluster associated with self-reported Caucasian donors included 81% of the roughly 400 genotyped donors. The study aimed to test whether signatures of past pathogen exposure could be identified by cataloging public T cell receptors. Using immunosequencing, the study profiled T cell repertoires from 550 to 750 subjects and related those repertoires to cytomegalovirus serostatus. In addition to the first cohort of 650 to 750 subjects, a separate validation cohort of approximately 130 different subjects was used. To predict cytomegalovirus infection status, the study brought together high-throughput TCR immunosequencing, statistical association of individual TCRs with disease status, and machine learning. To study patterns of TCR occurrence, a later analysis re-analyzed previously published TCR beta repertoires from under 750 donors and added high-resolution HLA genotyping. In the later analysis, no new phenotypic data were used to find candidate immune exposures; instead, reliance was placed on TCR beta sequences and their occurrence across donors. An earlier analysis of 587 of the donors used high-throughput TCR beta sequencing to judge whether each TCR beta V gene segment behaved as functional or pseudogenic. Donor age, sex, ethnicity and CMV serostatus were collected together with the repertoire data. A later genetic analysis used genome-wide SNP genotypes for about three fifths of the 666 donors, treating that subset as a discovery cohort. Every repertoire in the discovery cohort had been generated on one and the same sequencing platform. Both class I and class II loci were covered by HLA typing, at four-digit resolution. Typing coverage differed by locus: A, B, C, DRB1 and DQB1 were typed in roughly 620-640 donors, DQA1 in approximately 520, DPA1 in over 600, and DPB1 in just under 490. Roughly 5 DR-DQ haplotypes were handled as single units for association and clustering, since linkage in the cohort was strong. Across some 400 genotyped donors of the cohort, an average of about 240,000 unique TCR beta nucleotide sequences per donor were sequenced, and around 20% of those sequences were non-productive.

Based on the germline V gene (reference sequence), the CDR1 and CDR2 sequences are LNHNV and YYDKDF. From the cysteine through the phenylalanine, the CDR3 covers 13 amino acids. Solely the CDR3 DNA is kept, with 39 bases framed from the first base. For this chain, trimming is 8 bases at the V end and 1 base at the J end, and the number of junction bases without a gene match is 3. To prepare the library, the immunoSEQ multiplex PCR assay was applied. A mixture of 60 forward primers for TCR Vbeta segments and 13 reverse primers for TCR Jbeta segments was used in the multiplex PCR. A multiplex PCR assay on genomic DNA amplified the CDR3 region of rearranged TCR beta genes. Amplified TCR beta libraries were sequenced as 87-base-pair reads on the Illumina HiSeq System. As for the original processing: A later analysis counted 75 million to 100 million unique TCR beta chains across the 650 to 700 repertoires, and around 12 million of these chains were shared by at least two donors. A nearest-neighbor algorithm error-corrected the raw reads and collapsed the reads into unique sequences, merging closely related sequences to remove PCR and sequencing errors. CDR3 sequences were aligned to IMGT reference sequences to assign V, D and J gene segments. For a sequence to be retained, a match of at least six nucleotides to both a V gene segment and a J gene segment was required. Rearrangements were classified as productive when the CDR3 lacked stop codons and remained in frame with V and J, and all other rearrangements were classified as non-productive. CDR3 was defined according to IMGT convention as the region running from the second conserved V-encoded cysteine to the conserved J-encoded phenylalanine. In an earlier analysis of more than 550 of the donors, sequences lacking an unambiguous match to a single V gene segment were excluded. An earlier analysis of just under 600 of the donors called V segments functional above 56.7% productive rearrangements and segregating when the between-donor standard deviation exceeded 5%. To diagnose cytomegalovirus status from the catalog of TCR beta chain sequences, a statistical classification framework was built. V and J gene assignment, in a later analysis, came from comparing TCR nucleotide sequences with IMGT/GENE-DB human TR gene sequences. A later analysis assigned CDR3 sequences and most-parsimonious VDJ recombination scenarios with the TCRdist pipeline. In a later analysis, every TCR beta chain was defined by the combination of its CDR3 amino acid sequence and its V-gene family, and reads without a unique V-gene family were dropped. A later analysis removed 592 highly shared, low-generation-probability nucleotide sequences to deal with suspected cross-contamination and a sequencing artifact. A later analysis calculated a clonal expansion index for each public chain from normalized within-repertoire ranks of inferred template counts. A later analysis computed generation probabilities with a VDJ recombination model fitted to out-of-frame rearrangements, and checked the results against IGoR. Hypergeometric tests were used in a later analysis to score TCR-TCR, TCR-HLA and TCR-CMV co-occurrence, with a repertoire-size bias correction applied to the TCR pairs. A later analysis estimated false discovery rates by permuting HLA or CMV assignments 20 times. In a later analysis, co-occurring TCRs were grouped using DBSCAN, and TCRdist sequence similarity was added for clustering within HLA-allele-positive subsets. For co-occurrence clustering, repertoires with fewer than 30,000 or more than 120,000 public chains were excluded, along with 4 to 6 repertoires with anomalous nucleotide sharing. Here the immuneACCESS table is served through TCRdb, limited to in-frame sequences with V and J called. Missing clones are a known gap in these copies; in checked studies unresolved V genes cover under half, and the rest lacks a known reason. The D gene and trimming were derived from the DNA, and the V and J assignments and clone size from that table. Counted in this sample were about 140,000 clones; roughly 74% of them appeared once. The ten largest clones capture over 3% of the sample.

The cohort was made up of roughly 670 healthy bone marrow donors. At the time of sampling, every cohort member was nominally healthy, though immune exposures that went unrecorded were likely present. The donor was CMV seronegative and was included in the group of 352 seronegative cohort members. Every donor gave a peripheral blood sample, and the peripheral blood mononuclear cells from that sample were used for TCR beta sequencing. Genomic DNA extraction from the blood cell samples was performed with the Qiagen DNeasy Blood Extraction Kit. Study-wide conclusions, independent of this receptor: Assigning TCR associations to individual alleles was difficult when HLA alleles, especially DR and DQ, strongly co-occurred. A group of highly shared sequence variants was considered likely to be a technical artifact of the sequencing pipeline. Linkage disequilibrium might explain the correlated functional status among segregating V segments, but an unknown experimental factor could not be ruled out. Some IMGT-functional V segments, including TRBV6-2 and TRBV6-3, could not be distinguished by the 87-base-pair reads and were therefore excluded. A further reported finding was that TCR beta sequences accurately predicted the HLA-A and HLA-B alleles for most subjects in the first cohort. An association between a missense DCLRE1C variant and V-gene and J-gene trimming of TCR beta chains was found in a later genetic analysis and replicated in an independent cohort. Only TCR beta chains were sequenced in this cohort, and the absence of alpha or paired-chain data limited detectable features. Roughly 15 rarely observed V segments, including chromosome 9 orphons, were excluded from the earlier analysis of several hundred of the donors because counts were too low. The only immune exposure information available for the cohort was CMV serostatus. Cytomegalovirus status was reported to be diagnosed by the classifier with high specificity and sensitivity in both the original and validation cohorts. According to a later genetic analysis, donors in an Asian-associated ancestry cluster had fewer N-insertions in productive TCRs than the approximately 700-donor mean. Broadly in line with IMGT annotations, most TCR beta V segments showed up in productive rearrangements about 87% or about 30% of the time in an earlier analysis of roughly 590 of the donors. Specific HLA alleles were associated with 16,951 TCR beta sequences at a false discovery rate of 0.05 in a later analysis. In a later analysis, HLA-associated TCR beta chains were found to be more clonally expanded and to have lower generation probabilities than equally common non-associated chains. A later analysis reported that several top co-occurrence clusters appeared linked to parvovirus B19, influenza, CMV and Epstein-Barr virus. In vitro tests confirmed that a few of the cytomegalovirus-associated TCR beta chains recognize cytomegalovirus antigens. The study listed 150 to 200 TCR beta chains as associated with cytomegalovirus. In a later analysis, the rate of TCR association differed among HLA loci, with DRB1 alleles having the most associated TCRs and HLA-C alleles having the fewest. Most TCR sequences were seen in very few donors, while some public TCRs were found in many individuals. A later analysis found that most CMV-associated TCR beta chains appeared HLA-restricted, with HLA associations seemingly driven largely by CMV exposure. The authors suggested that the approach could potentially be generalized to other disease states and immunological phenotypes. Sequencing depth was assumed to be roughly uniform across donors in the presence/absence analyses, though that assumption may not hold. Because HLA typing was missing for some donors at each locus, association tests included only the typed subset.

The material sequenced was PBMCs. This sequence uses TRBV15 and TRBJ2-3; 7 bases in between match TRBD1. The receptor comes from a man in his forties in good health and CMV-seronegative. The nucleotide sequence is given as TGTGCCACCTCGCAGGGGGGCACAGATACGCAGTATTTT. This gives the protein CATSQGGTDTQYF.